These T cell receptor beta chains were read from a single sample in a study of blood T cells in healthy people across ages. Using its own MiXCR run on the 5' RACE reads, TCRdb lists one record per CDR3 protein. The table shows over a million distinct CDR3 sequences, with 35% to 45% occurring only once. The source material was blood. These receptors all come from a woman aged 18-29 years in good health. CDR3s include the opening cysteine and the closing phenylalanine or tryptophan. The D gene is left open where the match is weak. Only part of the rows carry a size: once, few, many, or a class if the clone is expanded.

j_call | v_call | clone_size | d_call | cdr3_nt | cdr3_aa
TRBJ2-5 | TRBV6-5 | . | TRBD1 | TGTGCCAGCAGTTACGACCCGACAGGGTTGGAGACCCAGTACTTC | CASSYDPTGLETQYF
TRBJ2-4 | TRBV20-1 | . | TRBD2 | TGCAGTGCTTACCGGAGGACTAGCGGAAAACTACTAGCCAAAAACATTCAGTACTTC | CSAYRRTSGKLLAKNIQYF
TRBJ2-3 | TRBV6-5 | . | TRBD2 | TGTGCCAGCAGGGTTAGACTAGCGGGAGGAGATACGCAGTATTTT | CASRVRLAGGDTQYF
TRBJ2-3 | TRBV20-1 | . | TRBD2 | TGCAGTGCTAGGTCTGGACTAGTTGGCATGCAGTATTTT | CSARSGLVGMQYF
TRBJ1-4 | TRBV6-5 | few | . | TGTGCCAGCAGGGGACTCACGGGTAATGAAAAACTGTTTTTT | CASRGLTGNEKLFF
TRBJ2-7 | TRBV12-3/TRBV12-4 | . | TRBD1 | TGTGCCAGCAGTCCCGGACAGGGGGGGTCCTCCTACGAGCAGTACTTC | CASSPGQGGSSYEQYF
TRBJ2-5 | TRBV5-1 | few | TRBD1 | TGCGCCAGCATAGGACAGGGGGCTTCAGAGACCCAGTACTTC | CASIGQGASETQYF
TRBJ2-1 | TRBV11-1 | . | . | TGTGCCAGCAGCCTCCTGGACGGAATTGTTTACAATGAGCTGTTCTTC | CASSLLDGIVYNELFF
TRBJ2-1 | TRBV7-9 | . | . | TGTGCCAGCAGCCCCCAAGCCGGGTCCCCCTACAATGAGCAGTTCTTC | CASSPQAGSPYNEQFF
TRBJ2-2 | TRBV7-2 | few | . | TGTGCCAGCAGCTTAGTTAGCTCCGGGGAGCTGTTTTTT | CASSLVSSGELFF
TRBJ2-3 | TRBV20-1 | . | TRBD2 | TGCAGTGCTAGAGTCGGACTAGCGGAATATACGCAGTATTTT | CSARVGLAEYTQYF
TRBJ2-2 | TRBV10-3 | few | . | TGTGCCATCAGCAGACAGGACCTCACCGGGGAGCTGTTTTTT | CAISRQDLTGELFF
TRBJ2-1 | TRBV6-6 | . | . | TGTGCCAGCACCCTACACGGGGCTACCTACAATGAGCAGTTCTTC | CASTLHGATYNEQFF
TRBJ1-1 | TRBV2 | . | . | TGTGCCGGAATGACAGGGAACACTGAAGCTTTCTTT | CAGMTGNTEAFF
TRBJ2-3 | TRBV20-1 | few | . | TGCAGTGCCGTGGGGGGAGTGTTGGGGGCCAGAGATACGCAGTATTTT | CSAVGGVLGARDTQYF
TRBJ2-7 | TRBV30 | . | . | TGTGCCTGGAGTGTACCCGGGGGCCCTTCGTACTTC | CAWSVPGGPSYF
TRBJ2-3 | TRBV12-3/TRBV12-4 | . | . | TGTGCCAGCAGTTCCCGCTTTGGTAGCACAGATACGCAGTATTTT | CASSSRFGSTDTQYF
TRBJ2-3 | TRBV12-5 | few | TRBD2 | TGTGCTAGCTGGACTAGCGGTGGCGATACGCAGTATTTT | CASWTSGGDTQYF
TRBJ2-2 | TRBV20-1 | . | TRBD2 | TGCAGTGCGCCGACTAGCGGGAGCTCCACCGGGGAGCTGTTTTTT | CSAPTSGSSTGELFF
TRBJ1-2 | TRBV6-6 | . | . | TGTGCCAGCAGTATATATTCTCAGGGGCGCCGCTTAGATGGCTACACCTTC | CASSIYSQGRRLDGYTF
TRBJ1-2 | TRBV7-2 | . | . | TGTGCCAGCAGCTTAGGGGGGGTAATCGGGACTGGTGGCTACACCTTC | CASSLGGVIGTGGYTF
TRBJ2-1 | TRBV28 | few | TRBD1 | TGTGCCAGCACCCTGACAGGGGGCAATGAGCAGTTCTTC | CASTLTGGNEQFF
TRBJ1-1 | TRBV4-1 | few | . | TGCGCCAGCAGCCAAGTTGGGAGGACTGAAGCTTTCTTT | CASSQVGRTEAFF
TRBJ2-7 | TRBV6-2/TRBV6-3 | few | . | TGTGCCAGCATAATGGGGCGGGACAGAATCTCCTACGAGCAGTACTTC | CASIMGRDRISYEQYF
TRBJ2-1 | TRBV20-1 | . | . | TGCAGTGCTCCCCACCGGGGCACCCAAGAGACCCAGTTCTTC | CSAPHRGTQETQFF
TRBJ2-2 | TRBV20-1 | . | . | TGCAGCGCTAGAGAACCCATGGCCACCGGGGAGCTGTTTTTT | CSAREPMATGELFF
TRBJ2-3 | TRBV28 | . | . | TGTGCCAGCAGTGGGCCGGGGACCGGAAGCACAGATACGCAGTATTTT | CASSGPGTGSTDTQYF
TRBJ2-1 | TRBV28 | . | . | TGTGCCAGCAGTCAGGGGTCACGCCGCCCCAATGAGCAGTTCTTC | CASSQGSRRPNEQFF
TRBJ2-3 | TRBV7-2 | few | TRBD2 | TGTGCCAGCAGCCCTATTCGACTAGCGGTATATAGCACAGATACGCAGTATTTT | CASSPIRLAVYSTDTQYF
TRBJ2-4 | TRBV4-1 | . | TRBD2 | TGCGCCAGCAGCTCAGGACTAGCGGGACTTGACATTCAGTACTTC | CASSSGLAGLDIQYF
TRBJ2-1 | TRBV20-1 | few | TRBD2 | TGCAGTGCTAGAGATGCCCAGGCGGGAGGCCGCTACAATGAGCAGTTCTTC | CSARDAQAGGRYNEQFF
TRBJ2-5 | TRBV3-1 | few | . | TGTGCCAGCAGCAACAGAAACCAAGAGACCCAGTACTTC | CASSNRNQETQYF
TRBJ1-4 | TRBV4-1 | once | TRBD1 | TGCGCCAGCAGCCCGTATTATAGACAGGGTGATGAAAAACTGTTTTTT | CASSPYYRQGDEKLFF
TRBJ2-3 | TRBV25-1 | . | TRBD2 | TGTGCCAGCAGCGGGCCGGGGAGCGGGAGGAAAAGGGCAGATACGCAGTATTTT | CASSGPGSGRKRADTQYF
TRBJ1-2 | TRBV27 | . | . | TGTGCCAGCAGCCCTTGGGGCAGTGGATATGGCTACACCTTC | CASSPWGSGYGYTF
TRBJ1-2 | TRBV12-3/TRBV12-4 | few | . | TGTGCCAGTTTAGATACCCTCTTAGGCCACTATGGCTACACCTTC | CASLDTLLGHYGYTF
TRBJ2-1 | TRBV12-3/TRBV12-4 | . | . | TGTGCCAGCAGCACAGGGCACCGAGGTGAGGGCAATGAGCAGTTCTTC | CASSTGHRGEGNEQFF
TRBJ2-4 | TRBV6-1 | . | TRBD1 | TGTGCCAGCAGTACAGGGGGTAAAGCCAAAAACATTCAGTACTTC | CASSTGGKAKNIQYF
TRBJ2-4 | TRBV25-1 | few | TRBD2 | TGTGCCAGTGCGGGGGTCGACGTCACCTACGGGCAGTACTTC | CASAGVDVTYGQYF
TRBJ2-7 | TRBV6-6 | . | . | TGTGCCAGCAGTCGGATTGAGAACTCCTACGAGCAGTACTTC | CASSRIENSYEQYF
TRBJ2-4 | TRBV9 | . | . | TGTGCCAGCAGCGTGGGGGCAGGACTAGCCAAAAACATTCAGTACTTC | CASSVGAGLAKNIQYF
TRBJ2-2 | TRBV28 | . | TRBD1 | TGTGCCAGCGAGGGCGCTTGGGAATCTCGACAGGGGGCCCACGGGGAGCTGTTTTTT | CASEGAWESRQGAHGELFF
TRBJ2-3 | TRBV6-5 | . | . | TGTGCCAGCAGTTACAGGGGCCACACAGATACGCAGTATTTT | CASSYRGHTDTQYF
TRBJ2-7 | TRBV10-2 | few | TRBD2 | TGCGCCAGCAGGCTCGGAAGCGGGGGCCCGTCCTACGAGCAGTACTTC | CASRLGSGGPSYEQYF
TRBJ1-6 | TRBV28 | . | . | TGTGCCAGCAGTCTCGACAGGACTAAGACACCCCTCCACTTT | CASSLDRTKTPLHF
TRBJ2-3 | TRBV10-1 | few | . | TGCGCCAGCAGTGTAGACTTTTCTAGCACAGATACGCAGTATTTT | CASSVDFSSTDTQYF
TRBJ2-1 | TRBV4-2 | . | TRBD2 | TGTGCCAGCAGCCGCGATCCGGGAGGCCGGTACAATGAGCAGTTCTTC | CASSRDPGGRYNEQFF
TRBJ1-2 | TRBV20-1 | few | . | TGCAGTGCTAGAGACGGTACAGCGCGCTATGGCTACACCTTC | CSARDGTARYGYTF
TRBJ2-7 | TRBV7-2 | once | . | TGTGCCAGCAGCCAAATCAGGGAGCCCCCCAAATACAATGAGCAGTACTTC | CASSQIREPPKYNEQYF
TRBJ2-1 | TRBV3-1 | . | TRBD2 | TGTGCCAGCAGCCAAGCGGCTAGCGGGACCTACAATGAGCAGTTCTTC | CASSQAASGTYNEQFF
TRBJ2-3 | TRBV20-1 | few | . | TGCAGTGCTAGACCACCTGGGGGAGTCCCAGATACGCAGTATTTT | CSARPPGGVPDTQYF
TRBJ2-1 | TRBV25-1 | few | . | TGTGCCAGCAGTGAATGGGGGGGCGGGCAGTTCTTC | CASSEWGGGQFF
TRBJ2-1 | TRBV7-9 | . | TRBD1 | TGTGCCCACGGACAGGGGGGTAATGAGCAGTTCTTC | CAHGQGGNEQFF
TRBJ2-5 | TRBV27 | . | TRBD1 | TGTGCCAGCAGTTCCCGGGACAGGGGGTTACAAGAGACCCAGTACTTC | CASSSRDRGLQETQYF